The clone carrying this TCR beta chain has a count of ten or more. Its target is not known. This CDR3 comprises 17 residues. The germline V and J ends were trimmed by 6 bases and 0 bases, with 15 bases remaining between them. Each CDR3 protein gets one entry after TCRdb re-called the RT-PCR reads with MiXCR. The data hold about 570,000 distinct CDR3 sequences, with about 11% observed a single time. These data come from a study of response to subunit inactivated influenza vaccine. Study-wide findings and caveats: Each seasonal influenza vaccination, the authors suggested, recruits few new T cells.

This same sample was also part of a study on T cells expressing NK-cell markers. According to that study: Beta-chain TCR cDNA was generated via 5'RACE template switching with UMIs.

This sequence was found in a man aged 50 to 60 who received an inactivated influenza vaccine. The material sequenced was PBMCs from blood, taken on the day of vaccination. The chain joins TRBV12-3 or TRBV12-4 to TRBJ1-6; tentative D call: TRBD1 (6 bases). CDR3 in amino acids: CASSPSRGRSYNSPLHF. The CDR3 DNA follows: TGTGCCAGCAGCCCCTCACGGGGGCGCTCCTATAATTCACCCCTCCACTTT.